This T cell receptor beta chain was identified during a study of vaccination effects on CD4 cells after COVID-19. The junction had 4 bases not matched to a gene; V was cut back by 5 bases and J by 1 base. Germline assignment: CDR1 LNHDA and CDR2 SQIVND (reference sequence). The CDR3 extends over 14 amino acids. About this clone itself: Antigen: not known.

After expansion with viral peptide pools in the ViraFEST assay, antigen-specific CD4+ T cells were sequenced. Having been cultured for around nine days, the cells underwent CD4+ T cell isolation. Among the vaccine recipients, none had a prior SARS-CoV-2 infection, and nucleocapsid antibodies were negative. Produced via immunoSEQ multiplex PCR; TCRdb's table is partial and in-frame only. The sample yields 71,000 or so clones, roughly 72% seen once. This specimen consisted of CD4+ T cells from PBMCs cultured with HCoV-OC43 spike peptides, obtained before COVID-19 vaccination. The subset denotes: HCoV-OC43 spike overlapping peptide pool stimulation. The chain recombines TRBV19 with TRBJ1-1, with TRBD1 matching 7 bases. The TCR comes from a human donor who received a COVID-19 vaccine. The CDR3 region has the DNA TGTGCCAGTAGTGTGGGGACAGAGAACACTGAAGCTTTCTTT. Protein sequence: CASSVGTENTEAFF.